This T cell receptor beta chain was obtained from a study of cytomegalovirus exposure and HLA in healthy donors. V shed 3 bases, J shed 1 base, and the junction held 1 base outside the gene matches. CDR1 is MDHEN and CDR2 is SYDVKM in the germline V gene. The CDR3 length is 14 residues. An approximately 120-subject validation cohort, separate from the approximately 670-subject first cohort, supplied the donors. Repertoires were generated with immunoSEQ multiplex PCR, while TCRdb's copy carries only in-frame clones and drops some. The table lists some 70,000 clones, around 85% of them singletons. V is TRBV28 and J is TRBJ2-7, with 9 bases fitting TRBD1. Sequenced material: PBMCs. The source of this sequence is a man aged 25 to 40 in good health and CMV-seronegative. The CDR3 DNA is TGTGCCAGCAGTTTGACAGGGGGTTCCTACGAGCAGTACTTC. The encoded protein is CASSLTGGSYEQYF.